This TCR beta chain is from a study of blood T cell repertoires in COVID-19. Overall study: Samples came from the United States, Italy and Spain, spanning acute and convalescent COVID-19.

Individuals in the exposed group had encountered a COVID-19 case within 2 weeks preceding study entry. Sequencing was performed with immunoSEQ multiplex PCR; in TCRdb, only in-frame clones are kept and a portion is missing. The data contain some 300,000 clones, more than 90% of them singletons. This clone was picked up a small number of times. Germline loops: CDR1 SGHNT, CDR2 YYREEE (reference sequence). With 4 bases clipped from V and 2 bases from J, the junction kept 8 bases outside the gene matches. This CDR3 comprises 17 residues. Sequencing input: PBMCs or T cells enriched from blood (not recorded which). This receptor was taken from a woman aged 25 to 45 who had been exposed to COVID-19. The chain employs TRBV5-4 and TRBJ2-5; 13 bases map to TRBD2. CDR3 DNA: TGTGCCAGCAGCGTAACCGGGACTAGCGGGATTCAAGAGACCCAGTACTTC. Protein sequence: CASSVTGTSGIQETQYF.